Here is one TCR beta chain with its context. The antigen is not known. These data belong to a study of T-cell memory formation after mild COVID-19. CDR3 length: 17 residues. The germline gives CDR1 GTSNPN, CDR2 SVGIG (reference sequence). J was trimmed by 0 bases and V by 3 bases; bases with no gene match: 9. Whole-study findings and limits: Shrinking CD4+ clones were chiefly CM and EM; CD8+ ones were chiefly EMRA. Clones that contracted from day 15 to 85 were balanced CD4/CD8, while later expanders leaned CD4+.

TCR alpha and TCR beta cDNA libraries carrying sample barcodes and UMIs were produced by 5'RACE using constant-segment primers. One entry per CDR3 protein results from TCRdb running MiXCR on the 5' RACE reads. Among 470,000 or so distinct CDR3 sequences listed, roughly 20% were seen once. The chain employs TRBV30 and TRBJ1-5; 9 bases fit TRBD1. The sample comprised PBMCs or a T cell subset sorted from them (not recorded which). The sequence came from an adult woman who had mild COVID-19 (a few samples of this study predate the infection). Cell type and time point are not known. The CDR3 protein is CAWRTTGGDPSNQPQHF. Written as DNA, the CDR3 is TGTGCCTGGAGGACGACAGGGGGGGATCCTAGCAATCAGCCCCAGCATTTT.